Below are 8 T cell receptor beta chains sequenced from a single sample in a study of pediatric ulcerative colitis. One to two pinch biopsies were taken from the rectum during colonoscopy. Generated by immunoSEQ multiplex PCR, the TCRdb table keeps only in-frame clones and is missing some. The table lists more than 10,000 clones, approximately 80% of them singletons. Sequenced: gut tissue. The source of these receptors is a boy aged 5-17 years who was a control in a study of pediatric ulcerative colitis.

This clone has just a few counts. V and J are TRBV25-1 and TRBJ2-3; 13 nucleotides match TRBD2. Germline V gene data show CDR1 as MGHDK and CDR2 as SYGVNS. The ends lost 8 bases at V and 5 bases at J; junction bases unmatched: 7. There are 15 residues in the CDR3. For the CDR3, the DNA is TGTGCCAGCCCACCCCGACTAGCGGGAGGAGATACGCAGTATTTT. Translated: CASPPRLAGGDTQYF. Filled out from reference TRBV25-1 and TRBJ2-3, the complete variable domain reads EADIYQTPRYLVIGTGKKITLECSQTMGHDKMYWYQQDPGMELHLIHYSYGVNSTEKGDLSSESTVSRIRTEHFPLTLESARPSHTSQYLCASPPRLAGGDTQYFGPGTRLTVL.

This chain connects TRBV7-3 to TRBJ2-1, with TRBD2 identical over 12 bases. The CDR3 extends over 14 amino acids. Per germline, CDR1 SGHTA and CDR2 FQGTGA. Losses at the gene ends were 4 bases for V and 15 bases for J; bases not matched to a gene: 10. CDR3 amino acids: CASSSTSLAGGRFF. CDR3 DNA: TGTGCCAGCAGCTCAACCTCTCTAGCGGGAGGGAGGTTCTTC.

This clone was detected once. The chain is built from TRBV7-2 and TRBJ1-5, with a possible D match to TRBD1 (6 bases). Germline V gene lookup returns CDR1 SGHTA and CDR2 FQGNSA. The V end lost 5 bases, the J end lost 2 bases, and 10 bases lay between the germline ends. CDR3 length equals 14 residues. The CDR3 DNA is TGTGCCAGCAGCAACCGACAGGGCAATCAGCCCCAGCATTTT. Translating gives CASSNRQGNQPQHF.

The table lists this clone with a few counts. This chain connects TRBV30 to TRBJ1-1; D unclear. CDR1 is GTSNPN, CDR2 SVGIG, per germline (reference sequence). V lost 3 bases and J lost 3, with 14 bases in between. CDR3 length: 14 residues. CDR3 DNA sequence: TGTGCCTGGAGCGGACCCACTAGACACACTGAAGCTTTCTTT. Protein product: CAWSGPTRHTEAFF.

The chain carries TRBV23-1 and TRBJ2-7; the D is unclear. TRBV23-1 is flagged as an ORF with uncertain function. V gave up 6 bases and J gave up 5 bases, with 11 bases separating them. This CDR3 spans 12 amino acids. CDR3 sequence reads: CASRRPRNEQYV. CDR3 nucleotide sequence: TGCGCCAGCAGGCGACCGCGCAACGAGCAGTACGTC.

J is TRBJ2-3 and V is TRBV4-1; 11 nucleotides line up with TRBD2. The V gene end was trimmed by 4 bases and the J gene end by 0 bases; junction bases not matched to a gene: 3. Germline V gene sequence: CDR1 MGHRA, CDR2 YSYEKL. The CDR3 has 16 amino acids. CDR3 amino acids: CASSRRTSGSTDTQYF. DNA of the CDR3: TGCGCCAGCAGCCGCCGGACTAGCGGGAGCACAGATACGCAGTATTTT.

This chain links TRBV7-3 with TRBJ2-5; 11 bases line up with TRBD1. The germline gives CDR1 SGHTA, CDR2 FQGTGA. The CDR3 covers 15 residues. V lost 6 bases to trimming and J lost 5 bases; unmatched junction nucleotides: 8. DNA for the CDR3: TGTGCCAGCAGTCGGACAGGGGGCATGAGGGAGACCCAGTACTTC. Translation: CASSRTGGMRETQYF.

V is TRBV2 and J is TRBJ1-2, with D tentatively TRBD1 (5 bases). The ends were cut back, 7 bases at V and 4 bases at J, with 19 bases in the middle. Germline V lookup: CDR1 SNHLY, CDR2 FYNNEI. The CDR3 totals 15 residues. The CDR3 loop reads CASTVEGRGIYGYTF. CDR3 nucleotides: TGTGCCAGCACCGTGGAGGGGAGAGGGATCTATGGCTACACCTTC.